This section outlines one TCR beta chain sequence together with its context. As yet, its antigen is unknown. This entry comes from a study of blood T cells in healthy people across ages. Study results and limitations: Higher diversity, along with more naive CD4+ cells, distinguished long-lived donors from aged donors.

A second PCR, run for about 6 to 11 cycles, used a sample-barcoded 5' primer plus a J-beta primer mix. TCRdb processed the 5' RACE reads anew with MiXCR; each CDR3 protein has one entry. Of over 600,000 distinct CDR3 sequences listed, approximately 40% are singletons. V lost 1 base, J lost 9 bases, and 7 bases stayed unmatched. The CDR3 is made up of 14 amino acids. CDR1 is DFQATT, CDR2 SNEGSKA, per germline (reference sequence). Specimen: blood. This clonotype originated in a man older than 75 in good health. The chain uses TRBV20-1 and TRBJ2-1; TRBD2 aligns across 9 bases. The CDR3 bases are TGCAGTGCTAGAGGGATAGCGGGAGTCCCTGAGCAGTTCTTC. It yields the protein CSARGIAGVPEQFF.